This T cell receptor beta chain appears in the sequencing data of a study of identical twins. This clonotype was recorded at least ten times. Its antigen is unidentified. This CDR3 contains 14 residues. V shed 0 bases and J 13 bases; nucleotides not matched to a gene: 13. The germline gives CDR1 SGHRS, CDR2 YFSETQ. Notes on the study in general: Because invariant MAIT and iNKT cells could be present, zero-insertion analyses could be partly confounded. Cross-sectional statistical analysis was relied on for the conclusions, without the same donors being followed. Insertions were reduced in abundant cord blood beta clonotypes but not in memory repertoires.

A single record per CDR3 protein comes from TCRdb applying MiXCR to the 5' RACE reads. The sample consists of approximately 280,000 distinct CDR3 sequences, 6.5% to 9.5% of them appearing once. These data also featured in a second study, about yellow fever vaccine responses in identical twins.

The origin of this receptor is a young woman in good health. The rearrangement uses TRBV5-1 and TRBJ2-7; TRBD1 matches 7 bases. Input material: memory (CD45RO+) T cells sorted from blood. Here the CDR3 reads CASSLENRDSRLYF. Written as DNA, the CDR3 is TGCGCCAGCAGCTTGGAGAACAGGGACAGCCGACTTTACTTC.